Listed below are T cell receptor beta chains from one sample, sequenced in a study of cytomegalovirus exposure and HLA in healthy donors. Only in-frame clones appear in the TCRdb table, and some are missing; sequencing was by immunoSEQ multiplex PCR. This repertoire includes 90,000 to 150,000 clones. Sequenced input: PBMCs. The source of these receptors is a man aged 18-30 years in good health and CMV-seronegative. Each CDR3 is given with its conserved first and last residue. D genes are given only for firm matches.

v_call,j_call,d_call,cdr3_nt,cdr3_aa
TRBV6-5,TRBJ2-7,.,TGTGCCAGCAGTTACTCGAGCCTAGTCGGGGAGCAGTACTTC,CASSYSSLVGEQYF
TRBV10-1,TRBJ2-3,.,TGCGCCAGCAGTCCCCTGGGAGGCCGCACAGATACGCAGTATTTT,CASSPLGGRTDTQYF
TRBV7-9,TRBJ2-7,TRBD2,TGTGCCAGCAGCCCAAGGGCCGGGACTAGCACCACCTACGAGCAGTACTTC,CASSPRAGTSTTYEQYF
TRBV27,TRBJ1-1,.,TGTGCCAGCAGTTTACTCGGTTTGAACACTGAAGCTTTCTTT,CASSLLGLNTEAFF
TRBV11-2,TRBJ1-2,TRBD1,TGTGCCAGCAGCCCGACAGGGGGCTTGGGTGGCTACACCTTC,CASSPTGGLGGYTF
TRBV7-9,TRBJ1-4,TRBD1,TGTGCCAGCAGCTTAGGACAGGGTGGAACTAATGAAAAACTGTTTTTT,CASSLGQGGTNEKLFF
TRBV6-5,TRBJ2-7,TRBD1,TGTGCCAGCGGAAAATATCCGGGACAGGGCTACGAGCAGTACTTC,CASGKYPGQGYEQYF
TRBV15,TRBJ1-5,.,TGTGCCACCAGCAGAGATGTCCGTCAGCCCCAGCATTTT,CATSRDVRQPQHF
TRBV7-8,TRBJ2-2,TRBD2,TGTGCCAGCAGCGAACTAGCGGGACTTTCCCTGAACACCGGGGAGCTGTTTTTT,CASSELAGLSLNTGELFF
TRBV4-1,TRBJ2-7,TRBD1,TGCGCCAGCAGCCTTCCTGGGACAGGTAGCTCCTACGAGCAGTACTTC,CASSLPGTGSSYEQYF
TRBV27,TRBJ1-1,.,TGTGCCAGCAGTCGACAGAATGAAGCTTTCTTT,CASSRQNEAFF
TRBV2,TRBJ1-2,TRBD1,TGTGCCAGCAGCGACAGGGTTGGGGGCTACACCTTC,CASSDRVGGYTF